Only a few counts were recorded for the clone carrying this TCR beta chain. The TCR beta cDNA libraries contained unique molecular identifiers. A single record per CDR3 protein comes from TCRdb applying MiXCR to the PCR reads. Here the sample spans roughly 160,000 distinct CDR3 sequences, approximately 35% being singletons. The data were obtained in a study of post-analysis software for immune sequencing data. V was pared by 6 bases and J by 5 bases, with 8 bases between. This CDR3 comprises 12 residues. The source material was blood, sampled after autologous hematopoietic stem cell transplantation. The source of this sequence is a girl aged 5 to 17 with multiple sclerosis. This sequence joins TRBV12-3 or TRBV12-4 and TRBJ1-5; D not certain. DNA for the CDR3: TGTGCCAGCAGAACCCAGGATCAGCCCCAGCATTTT. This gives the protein CASRTQDQPQHF.